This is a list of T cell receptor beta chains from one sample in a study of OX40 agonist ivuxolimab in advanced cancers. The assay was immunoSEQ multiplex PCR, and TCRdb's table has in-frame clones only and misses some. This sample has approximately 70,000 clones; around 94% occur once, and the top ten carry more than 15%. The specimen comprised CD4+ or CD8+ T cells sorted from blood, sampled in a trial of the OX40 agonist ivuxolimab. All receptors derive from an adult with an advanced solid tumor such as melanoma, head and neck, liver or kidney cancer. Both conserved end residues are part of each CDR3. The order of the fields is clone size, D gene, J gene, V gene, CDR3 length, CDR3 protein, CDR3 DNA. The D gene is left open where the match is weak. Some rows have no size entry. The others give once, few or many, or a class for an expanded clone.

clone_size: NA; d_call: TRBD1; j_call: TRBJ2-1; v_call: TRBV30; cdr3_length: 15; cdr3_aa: CAWSVGTGGIDEQFF; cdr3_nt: TGTGCCTGGAGTGTGGGGACAGGGGGCATCGATGAGCAGTTCTTC
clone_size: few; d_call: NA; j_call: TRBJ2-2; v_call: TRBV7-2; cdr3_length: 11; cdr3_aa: CASTVPGELFF; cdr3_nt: TGTGCCAGCACGGTCCCCGGGGAGCTGTTTTTT
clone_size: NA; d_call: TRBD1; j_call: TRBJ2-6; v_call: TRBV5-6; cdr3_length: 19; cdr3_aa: CASSLTPGQGSSGANVLTF; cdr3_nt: TGTGCCAGCAGCCTAACTCCGGGACAGGGTTCCTCTGGGGCCAACGTCCTGACTTTC
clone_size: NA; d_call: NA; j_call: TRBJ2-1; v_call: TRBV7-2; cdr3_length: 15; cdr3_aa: CASSLVRSSYNEQFF; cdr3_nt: TGTGCCAGCAGCTTAGTTAGGTCCTCCTACAATGAGCAGTTCTTC
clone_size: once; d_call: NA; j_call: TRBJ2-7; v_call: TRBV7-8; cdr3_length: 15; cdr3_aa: CASSYQGSPSPEQYF; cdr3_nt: TGTGCCAGCAGCTACCAGGGATCACCGTCCCCCGAGCAGTACTTC
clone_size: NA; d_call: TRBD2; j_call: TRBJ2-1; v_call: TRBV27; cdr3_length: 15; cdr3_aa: CASLSGLGVLGEQFF; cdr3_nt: TGTGCCAGTCTTTCCGGACTAGGGGTTCTTGGTGAGCAGTTCTTC
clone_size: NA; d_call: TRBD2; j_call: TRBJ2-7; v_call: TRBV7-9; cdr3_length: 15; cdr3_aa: CASSLEAGGSYEQYF; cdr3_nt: TGTGCCAGCAGCTTAGAAGCGGGAGGGAGTTACGAGCAGTACTTC
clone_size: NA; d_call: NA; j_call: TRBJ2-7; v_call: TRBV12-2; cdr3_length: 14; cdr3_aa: CASRFRGETHEQYF; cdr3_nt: TGTGCAAGTCGCTTTAGGGGGGAGACCCACGAGCAGTACTTC
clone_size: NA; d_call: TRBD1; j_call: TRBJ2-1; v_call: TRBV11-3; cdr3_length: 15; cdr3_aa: CASSLGQGVYNEQFF; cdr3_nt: TGTGCCAGCAGCCTAGGACAGGGGGTGTACAATGAGCAGTTCTTC
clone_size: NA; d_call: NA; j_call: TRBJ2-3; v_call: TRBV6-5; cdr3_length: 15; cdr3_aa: CASSYSDRNTDTQYF; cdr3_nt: TGTGCCAGCAGTTACTCAGACAGGAACACAGATACGCAGTATTTT
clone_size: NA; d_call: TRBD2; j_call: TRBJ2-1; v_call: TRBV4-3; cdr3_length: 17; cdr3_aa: CASSQDPGTSRRNEQFF; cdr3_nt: TGCGCCAGCAGCCAAGACCCCGGGACTAGCAGGAGAAATGAGCAGTTCTTC
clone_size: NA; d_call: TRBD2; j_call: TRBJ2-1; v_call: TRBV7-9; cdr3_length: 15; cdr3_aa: CASSLGSGVYNEQFF; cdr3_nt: TGTGCCAGCAGCTTAGGTAGCGGGGTTTACAATGAGCAGTTCTTC
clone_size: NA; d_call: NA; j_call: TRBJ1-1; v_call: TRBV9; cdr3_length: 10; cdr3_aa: CASSPPWNIF; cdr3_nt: TGTGCCAGCAGCCCCCCCTGGAATATCTTT
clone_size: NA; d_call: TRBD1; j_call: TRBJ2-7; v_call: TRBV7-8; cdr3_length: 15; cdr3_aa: CASSLTGQGNYEQYF; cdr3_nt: TGTGCCAGCAGCTTAACGGGACAGGGTAACTACGAGCAGTACTTC
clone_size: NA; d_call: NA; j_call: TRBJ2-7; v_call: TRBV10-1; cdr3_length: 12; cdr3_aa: CASSEGAAEQYF; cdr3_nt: TGCGCCAGCAGTGAGGGGGCGGCCGAGCAGTACTTC
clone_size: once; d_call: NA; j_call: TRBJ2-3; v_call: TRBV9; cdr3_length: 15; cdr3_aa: CASSPQHLSTDTQYF; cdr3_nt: TGTGCCAGCAGCCCCCAACACCTTAGCACAGATACGCAGTATTTT